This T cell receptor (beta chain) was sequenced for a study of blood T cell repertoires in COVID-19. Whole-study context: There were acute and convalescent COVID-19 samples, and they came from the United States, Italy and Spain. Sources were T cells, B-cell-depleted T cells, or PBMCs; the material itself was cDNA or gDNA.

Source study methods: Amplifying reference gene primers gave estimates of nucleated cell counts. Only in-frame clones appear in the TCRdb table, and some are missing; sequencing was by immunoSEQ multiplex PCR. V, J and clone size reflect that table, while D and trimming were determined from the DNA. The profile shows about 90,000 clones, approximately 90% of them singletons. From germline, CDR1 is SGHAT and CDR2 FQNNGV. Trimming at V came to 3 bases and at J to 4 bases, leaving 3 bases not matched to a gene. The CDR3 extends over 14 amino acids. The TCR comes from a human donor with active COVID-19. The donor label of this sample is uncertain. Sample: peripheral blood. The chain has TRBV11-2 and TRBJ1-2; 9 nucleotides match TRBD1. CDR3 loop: CASSFRQGGYGYTF. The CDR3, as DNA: TGTGCCAGCAGCTTTAGACAGGGGGGCTATGGCTACACCTTC.